A single sample is the source of the 19 T cell receptor beta chains below, sequenced in a study of blood T cell repertoires in COVID-19. The assay was immunoSEQ multiplex PCR, and TCRdb's table has in-frame clones only and misses some. Of roughly 80,000 clones listed, roughly 90% are singletons. Sequencing input: peripheral blood. These receptors originate from a human donor in a cohort sampled during active COVID-19.

The chain is built from TRBV15 and TRBJ1-1; D remains unclear. CDR3 length: 13 residues. Deletions cut 1 base from V and 5 bases from J, with 8 bases between. In germline, CDR1 is LNHNV, CDR2 YYDKDF (reference sequence). CDR3 nucleotide sequence: TGTGCCACCAGCAGAGTTCTTAGTACTGAAGCTTTCTTT. Translation gives CATSRVLSTEAFF.

The chain employs TRBV11-2 and TRBJ1-2; 7 nucleotides match TRBD1. Germline V gives CDR1 SGHAT, CDR2 FQNNGV. CDR3 length: 12 amino acids. V shed 4 bases and J 7 bases; nucleotides not matched to a gene: 3. In DNA, the CDR3 is TGTGCCAGCAGCTGGACAGGTCGTGGCTACACCTTC. Translated, it gives CASSWTGRGYTF.

The chain couples TRBV7-3 to TRBJ2-1, with 8 bases matching TRBD1. In germline, CDR1 is SGHTA, CDR2 FQGTGA. The CDR3 runs 15 residues. V lost 4 bases, J lost 5 bases, and 7 bases stayed unmatched. The CDR3 loop reads CASSSSGGRHNEQFF. The CDR3 nucleotides read TGTGCCAGCAGCTCTTCAGGGGGCAGGCACAATGAGCAGTTCTTC.

The J gene is TRBJ2-2, the V gene TRBV24-1; 7 nucleotides line up with TRBD1. Germline values: CDR1 KGHDR, CDR2 SFDVKD. This CDR3 has 18 amino acids. J was trimmed by 4 bases and V by 5 bases; bases with no gene match: 15. CDR3 bases: TGTGCCACCAGTGGTCGGACAGGTGCTAGATTTGGCACCGGGGAGCTGTTTTTT. Encoded protein: CATSGRTGARFGTGELFF.

CDR3 sequence: CASRKLAGGTGELFF. The CDR3 DNA follows: TGTGCCAGCAGGAAACTAGCGGGAGGCACCGGGGAGCTGTTTTTT. This rearrangement joins TRBV3-1 (or the pseudogene TRBV3-2) to TRBJ2-2, with TRBD2 matching over 12 bases. Losses at the gene ends were 6 bases for V and 4 bases for J; bases not matched to a gene: 3. The germline gives CDR1 LGHDT, CDR2 YNNKEL (reference sequence). The CDR3 is 15 amino acids.

V gene TRBV2 combines with J gene TRBJ1-6, with TRBD1 as a possible D gene (5 bases). V dropped 4 bases and J dropped 6 bases, with 16 bases sitting between them. Germline assignment: CDR1 SNHLY and CDR2 FYNNEI. The CDR3 consists of 16 residues. Here the CDR3 DNA reads TGTGCCAGCAGTGGGGCTGGGGCAGGGTTTAATTCACCCCTCCACTTT. Protein: CASSGAGAGFNSPLHF.

V and J are TRBV20-1 and TRBJ2-5; 8 bases line up with TRBD1. CDR1 is DFQATT and CDR2 is SNEGSKA in the germline V gene (reference sequence). CDR3 length equals 13 residues. Germline trimming cut 3 bases from V and 5 bases from J; bases unmatched to any gene: 5. Here the CDR3 reads CSASQGAGETQYF. The CDR3 nucleotides are TGCAGTGCTAGTCAGGGGGCCGGGGAGACCCAGTACTTC.

The rearrangement uses TRBV3-1 (or the pseudogene TRBV3-2) and TRBJ2-7; 8 bases fit TRBD2. There are 15 residues in the CDR3. The germline gives CDR1 LGHDT, CDR2 YNNKEL (reference sequence). V lost 1 base to trimming and J lost 2 bases; unmatched junction nucleotides: 4. The CDR3 spells CASSQAAGGPYEQYF. The CDR3 coding sequence is TGTGCCAGCAGCCAAGCGGCGGGGGGTCCCTACGAGCAGTACTTC.

The gene calls are TRBV5-1 and TRBJ2-4; the match to TRBD1 covers 9 bases. V shed 4 bases and J 4 bases; nucleotides not matched to a gene: 15. CDR3 length equals 18 residues. The germline V gene has CDR1 SGHRS and CDR2 YFSETQ. The CDR3 loop reads CASSITGGPASEKNIQYF. CDR3 nucleotide sequence: TGCGCCAGCAGCATAACAGGGGGCCCGGCTTCGGAAAAAAACATTCAGTACTTC.

This clone has only one observation. This chain uses TRBV21-1 with TRBJ2-5; the D call in the table, TRBD1, was not verified against the DNA. TRBV21-1 is a recognized pseudogene. The CDR3 sequence is 17 residues long. CDR3 amino acids: CASSKVAGDRAQETQYF. The DNA for the CDR3 is TGTGCCAGCAGCAAAGTTGCTGGTGACAGGGCCCAAGAGACCCAGTACTTC.

This clone was observed once. V gene TRBV6-6 combines with J gene TRBJ2-3; the D gene is possibly TRBD2 (6 bases). Deletions cut 4 bases from V and 2 bases from J, with 16 bases between. The germline V gene has CDR1 MNHNY and CDR2 SVGAGI (reference sequence). The CDR3 has 16 amino acids. In DNA form, the CDR3 reads TGTGCCAGCAGTTCCGCCTTTGGCGGGGTCACAGATACGCAGTATTTT. Translated: CASSSAFGGVTDTQYF.

This chain joins TRBV6-5 and TRBJ2-5; D may be TRBD1 (6 bases). V dropped 7 bases and J dropped 2 bases, with 17 bases sitting between them. The CDR3 contains 15 residues. Germline V CDR1 and CDR2: MNHEY, SVGAGI. The CDR3 region is CASNRQALGQETQYF. The CDR3 DNA reads TGTGCCAGCAACCGACAGGCCCTAGGACAAGAGACCCAGTACTTC.

This chain joins TRBV5-1 and TRBJ1-2; 9 bases match TRBD1. The CDR3 consists of 14 residues. Germline CDR1 SGHRS, CDR2 YFSETQ. Unmatched junction bases numbered 8, after V lost 4 bases and J lost 7 bases. This chain's CDR3 is CASSPGQGLAGYTF. CDR3 in DNA: TGCGCCAGCAGCCCGGGACAGGGTCTCGCTGGCTACACCTTC.

The chain joins TRBV18 to TRBJ1-3; 8 positions match TRBD1. The germline V gene has CDR1 KGHSH and CDR2 LQKENI. Trimming took 5 bases from V and 0 from J; bases not matched to a gene: 9. This CDR3 is built from 17 residues. The CDR3 sequence is CASSSAGTGRSGNTIYF. The CDR3 DNA reads TGTGCCAGCTCATCCGCCGGGACAGGACGCTCTGGAAACACCATATATTTT.

V and J are TRBV7-8 and TRBJ2-3, with TRBD2 matching 10 bases. Germline assignment: CDR1 SGHVS and CDR2 FQNEAQ. The length of the CDR3 is 15 residues. The junction had 6 bases not matched to a gene; V was cut back by 5 bases and J by 4 bases. CDR3 sequence reads: CASSRSGRRADTQYF. CDR3 coding DNA: TGTGCCAGCAGCCGTAGCGGGAGGAGAGCAGATACGCAGTATTTT.

The J gene is TRBJ2-2, the V gene TRBV28; 7 nucleotides agree with TRBD2. Germline V gene lookup returns CDR1 MDHEN and CDR2 SYDVKM. V lost 1 base, J lost 6 bases, and 5 bases stayed unmatched. The CDR3 has 15 amino acids. The CDR3 DNA sequence: TGTGCCAGCAGTTTATCTGGCGGGAGTTCCGGGGAGCTGTTTTTT. Its protein product is CASSLSGGSSGELFF.

The chain is built from TRBV19 and TRBJ1-1; the D is unclear. This CDR3 is built from 12 residues. The germline V gene encodes CDR1 LNHDA and CDR2 SQIVND (reference sequence). Trimming took off 5 bases at V and 5 bases at J, with 9 bases between the two ends. The DNA of the CDR3 is TGTGCCAGTAGTTCAACGGGGACTGAAGCTTTCTTT. Translation: CASSSTGTEAFF.

The chain combines TRBV7-9 with TRBJ1-2, with a tentative D call TRBD1 (6 bases). CDR3 length equals 13 residues. Germline assignment: CDR1 SEHNR and CDR2 FQNEAQ (reference sequence). Trimming stripped 6 bases from V and 4 bases from J, with 12 bases between. The CDR3 DNA reads TGTGCCAGCAGACAACAGGGTGGCTATGGCTACACCTTC. Encoded protein: CASRQQGGYGYTF.

The rearrangement uses TRBV9 and TRBJ2-3; TRBD2 matches 8 bases. The CDR3 is 16 amino acids. With 2 bases clipped from V and 1 base from J, the junction kept 6 bases outside the gene matches. In germline, CDR1 is SGDLS, CDR2 YYNGEE. CDR3 sequence (DNA): TGTGCCAGCAGCGTCGGGGGACTAGGAGGCACAGATACGCAGTATTTT. Residues: CASSVGGLGGTDTQYF.